These 27 T cell receptor beta chains came from one sample sequenced in a study of T-cell memory formation after mild COVID-19. Using its own MiXCR run on the 5' RACE reads, TCRdb lists one record per CDR3 protein. The table shows 270,000 or so distinct CDR3 sequences, with about a sixth occurring only once. Sequencing used PBMCs or a T cell subset sorted from them (not recorded which). These receptors all stem from a young man who had mild COVID-19 (a few samples of this study predate the infection). Cell type and time point are not known.

This sequence joins TRBV7-3 and TRBJ2-2; 9 nucleotides line up with TRBD1. The V segment lost 5 bases and the J segment 3 bases; nucleotides outside the gene matches: 4. Per the germline V gene, CDR1 is SGHTA and CDR2 is FQGTGA. This CDR3 has 15 residues. CDR3 bases: TGTGCCAGCAGCCCCGGGACAGGGCACACCGGGGAGCTGTTTTTT. Residues: CASSPGTGHTGELFF.

This chain uses TRBV29-1 with TRBJ1-1; possibly TRBD1 for D (5 bases). The CDR3 sequence is 13 residues long. V was cut by 5 bases and J by 4 bases, with 14 bases left in between. The V gene's germline CDR1 is SQVTM and CDR2 ANQGSEA. The CDR3 DNA sequence: TGCAGCGTTAGTCCCGCGGGGGGCACTGAAGCTTTCTTT. This encodes CSVSPAGGTEAFF.

This rearrangement joins TRBV6-1 to TRBJ2-1; D possibly corresponds to TRBD1 (6 bases). CDR3 length equals 14 residues. Germline V gives CDR1 MNHNS, CDR2 SASEGT. Trimming removed 3 bases from V and 12 bases from J, with 18 bases in between. The CDR3 sequence is CASSESRTGSRQFF. DNA for the CDR3: TGTGCCAGCAGTGAGTCCAGAACAGGGAGTAGGCAGTTCTTC.

This chain uses TRBV12-3 or TRBV12-4 with TRBJ2-2; 9 nucleotides line up with TRBD2. J was trimmed by 6 bases and V by 3 bases; bases with no gene match: 2. CDR3 length equals 14 residues. DNA of the CDR3: TGTGCCAGCAGTTTGAGCGGGGGGTCCGGGGAGCTGTTTTTT. Translation: CASSLSGGSGELFF.

The CDR3 region is CASSMDRGRRGYTF. The CDR3 region has the DNA TGTGCCAGCAGTATGGACAGGGGGCGGCGTGGCTACACCTTC. J is TRBJ1-2 and V is TRBV2; 11 positions match TRBD1. The V gene end was trimmed by 5 bases and the J gene end by 7 bases; junction bases not matched to a gene: 6. Per germline, CDR1 SNHLY and CDR2 FYNNEI. The CDR3 has 14 residues.

The chain uses TRBV3-1 and TRBJ2-3, with D perhaps matching TRBD1 or TRBD2 (6 bases each). This CDR3 contains 15 residues. V dropped 5 bases and J dropped 2 bases, with 14 bases sitting between them. Germline CDR1 is LGHDT and CDR2 is YNNKEL (reference sequence). CDR3 bases: TGTGCCAGCAGCTCATGGGGGGCTCCCACAGATACGCAGTATTTT. Its translation: CASSSWGAPTDTQYF.

CDR3 sequence: CASSLTLQGAYNEQFF. The CDR3 nucleotides read TGTGCCAGCAGCTTAACGTTACAGGGGGCTTACAATGAGCAGTTCTTC. This sequence joins TRBV7-3 and TRBJ2-1, with TRBD1 matching 9 bases. The germline CDR1 and CDR2 sequences are SGHTA and FQGTGA. With V trimmed by 0 bases and J by 4 bases, 4 bases remained unmatched. This CDR3 is built from 16 residues.

The chain recombines TRBV27 with TRBJ1-5; D perhaps matches TRBD1 (5 bases). The germline CDR1 and CDR2 sequences are MNHEY and SMNVEV (reference sequence). Deletions cut 5 bases from V and 8 bases from J, with 16 bases between. The CDR3 contains 14 residues. CDR3 DNA sequence: TGTGCCAGCAGTCAGCGGGGGATCTGGGAGCCCCAGCATTTT. Its translation is CASSQRGIWEPQHF.

This clonotype was seen at least ten times. The rearrangement uses TRBV7-3 and TRBJ1-1; D is unresolved. Germline lookup yields CDR1 SGHTA and CDR2 FQGTGA. The CDR3 consists of 12 residues. Trimming cost V 3 bases and J 5 bases, with 7 bases left between them. CDR3: CASSFPGTEAFF. In DNA, the CDR3 is TGTGCCAGCAGCTTCCCCGGGACTGAAGCTTTCTTT.

The chain employs TRBV7-2 and TRBJ1-2; 10 bases agree with TRBD1. Trimming took 4 bases from V and 8 from J; bases not matched to a gene: 13. Germline V gives CDR1 SGHTA, CDR2 FQGNSA. CDR3 length: 16 residues. The chain's CDR3 is CASSYRDRGEVGGYTF. The CDR3 DNA is TGTGCCAGCAGCTACCGGGACAGGGGTGAAGTGGGGGGCTACACCTTC.

V usage is TRBV12-3 or TRBV12-4 and J usage is TRBJ2-1; 7 bases are a match to TRBD2. V gave up 8 bases and J gave up 8 bases; unmatched junction bases: 9. The CDR3 has 13 amino acids. The CDR3 DNA reads as TGTGCCAGCTCGGGCAGGGAGGGCGATGAGCAGTTCTTC. Its translation is CASSGREGDEQFF.

In its sample, this clonotype was seen many times. This sequence joins TRBV7-9 and TRBJ1-2; possible D gene TRBD1, 5 bases. Germline CDR1 SEHNR, CDR2 FQNEAQ (reference sequence). This CDR3 is built from 11 residues. Trimming cost V 2 bases and J 8 bases, with 6 bases left between them. This CDR3 is CASSLRGGYTF. In DNA form, the CDR3 reads TGTGCCAGCAGCTTACGGGGCGGCTACACCTTC.

The sample holds a few counts of this clonotype. The rearrangement joins TRBV7-2 to TRBJ1-3; D uncertain. This CDR3 comprises 14 residues. The V end was cut by 3 bases, the J end by 0 bases, with 6 bases between. Germline CDR1 SGHTA, CDR2 FQGNSA. Here the CDR3 reads CASSFTNSGNTIYF. The CDR3 DNA sequence: TGTGCCAGCAGCTTTACAAACTCTGGAAACACCATATATTTT.

This clonotype has just a few counts. The chain joins TRBV3-1 to TRBJ2-7, with 10 nucleotides matching TRBD2. The CDR3 contains 13 residues. Losses at the gene ends were 6 bases for V and 2 bases for J; bases not matched to a gene: 1. Per the germline V gene, CDR1 is LGHDT and CDR2 is YNNKEL (reference sequence). DNA for the CDR3: TGTGCCAGCAGTAGCGGGGGGACCTACGAGCAGTACTTC. This translates into CASSSGGTYEQYF.

This clonotype was picked up a small number of times. This sequence joins TRBV12-3 or TRBV12-4 and TRBJ2-1; possibly TRBD2 for D (6 bases). Between the trimmed V and J ends, which lost 2 bases and 11 bases, there was a span of 13 bases. The CDR3 has 13 residues. CDR3 protein: CASSLWREQQQFF. CDR3 in DNA: TGTGCCAGCAGTTTATGGAGGGAGCAACAGCAGTTCTTC.

This clonotype came up a few times. J is TRBJ2-5 and V is TRBV5-1, with D unclear. The germline V gene has CDR1 SGHRS and CDR2 YFSETQ. V lost 4 bases and J lost 5, with 15 bases in between. This CDR3 has 14 residues. The CDR3 DNA reads as TGCGCCAGCAGCCCGCTGGTTCCTCCGGAGACCCAGTACTTC. This translates into CASSPLVPPETQYF.

This clonotype has only a few counts. V and J are TRBV6-5 and TRBJ2-7; TRBD2 agrees at 10 bases. Germline CDR1 is MNHEY and CDR2 is SVGAGI. Losses at the gene ends were 4 bases for V and 2 bases for J; bases not matched to a gene: 5. The CDR3 has 15 amino acids. CDR3 in amino acids: CASSSNLAGAYEQYF. In DNA form, the CDR3 reads TGTGCCAGCAGTTCTAACCTAGCGGGGGCCTACGAGCAGTACTTC.

This clonotype was picked up a small number of times. This CDR3 is CASSSSLAGTYNEQFF. The CDR3 DNA sequence: TGTGCCAGCAGCTCATCGCTAGCGGGAACCTACAATGAGCAGTTCTTC. V is TRBV7-9 and J is TRBJ2-1; 9 bases align to TRBD2. The trim removed 4 bases at V and 2 bases at J, leaving 6 bases unmatched. Germline lookup yields CDR1 SEHNR and CDR2 FQNEAQ (reference sequence). This CDR3 region has 16 residues.

J is TRBJ2-5 and V is TRBV25-1; 11 bases match TRBD2. J lost 5 bases, V lost 3 bases, and 11 bases had no gene match. CDR3 size: 17 residues. Germline lookup yields CDR1 MGHDK and CDR2 SYGVNS. This CDR3 is CASSDGASGGPGETQYF. The CDR3 DNA follows: TGTGCCAGCAGTGACGGGGCTAGCGGGGGGCCGGGGGAGACCCAGTACTTC.

The sample holds a few counts of this clonotype. The V gene is TRBV13, the J gene TRBJ2-5; 9 bases match TRBD1. The trim removed 2 bases at V and 5 bases at J, leaving 6 bases unmatched. Looked up from germline, CDR1 is PRHDT and CDR2 is FYEKMQ (reference sequence). The CDR3 consists of 15 residues. The CDR3 loop is CASSLNRGLWETQYF. CDR3 sequence (DNA): TGTGCCAGCAGCTTAAACAGGGGGCTTTGGGAGACCCAGTACTTC.

This clonotype was counted at least ten times. This CDR3 reads CASSLGAGATDTQYF. CDR3 nucleotides: TGTGCCAGCAGTTTGGGAGCGGGGGCCACAGATACGCAGTATTTT. The chain recombines TRBV12-3 or TRBV12-4 with TRBJ2-3; TRBD2 agrees at 8 bases. Unmatched junction bases numbered 4, after V lost 3 bases and J lost 2 bases. This CDR3 spans 15 amino acids.

The V gene is TRBV21-1, the J gene TRBJ2-2; TRBD1, the table's D call, lacks a check against the DNA. TRBV21-1 has pseudogene status. This CDR3 comprises 13 residues. The CDR3 region is CASSDRVTGELFF. CDR3 DNA: TGTGCCAGCAGCGACAGGGTCACCGGGGAGCTGTTTTTT.

V is TRBV6-2 or TRBV6-3 and J is TRBJ2-5, with 9 nucleotides matching TRBD2. Looked up from germline, CDR1 is MNHEY and CDR2 is SVGEGT. This CDR3 is built from 17 residues. V trimming: 0 bases; J trimming: 3 bases; junction bases outside the gene matches: 8. The CDR3 nucleotides read TGTGCCAGCAGTTACTCGGAGAGCGGGGGGTCGGAAGAGACCCAGTACTTC. Residues: CASSYSESGGSEETQYF.

This clonotype was seen a handful of times. V gene TRBV11-3 combines with J gene TRBJ2-6; 11 positions match TRBD1. The CDR3 has 18 amino acids. Germline trimming cut 5 bases from V and 5 bases from J; bases unmatched to any gene: 11. The germline V gene has CDR1 SGHNT and CDR2 YENEEA. The CDR3 protein is CASSPGTGGGYWANVLTF. CDR3 DNA sequence: TGTGCCAGCAGCCCGGGGACAGGGGGAGGTTACTGGGCCAACGTCCTGACTTTC.

This clonotype was detected a few times. V and J are TRBV5-1 and TRBJ2-1; the D gene is possibly TRBD2 (5 bases). Germline values: CDR1 SGHRS, CDR2 YFSETQ. V lost 0 bases, J lost 0 bases, and 7 bases lay in between. The CDR3 is made up of 15 amino acids. CDR3: CASSLEGGSYNEQFF. CDR3 in DNA: TGCGCCAGCAGCTTGGAAGGAGGCTCCTACAATGAGCAGTTCTTC.

The rearrangement joins TRBV4-3 to TRBJ2-2, with 10 bases matching TRBD2. Germline CDR1 and CDR2: LGHNA and YSLEER. This CDR3 has 17 residues. V was clipped by 3 bases and J by 6 bases; unmatched bases: 10. CDR3 amino acids: CASSHEPGLAIAGELFF. Written as DNA, the CDR3 is TGCGCCAGCAGCCATGAACCGGGACTAGCGATTGCCGGGGAGCTGTTTTTT.

This clonotype was observed a few times. The chain uses TRBV7-2 and TRBJ1-3; D not resolved. The CDR3 spans 15 residues. The germline V and J ends were trimmed by 5 bases and 3 bases, with 14 bases remaining between them. Germline V gene lookup returns CDR1 SGHTA and CDR2 FQGNSA. The CDR3 DNA sequence: TGTGCCAGCAGCCTTTACACCGGGCTTGGAAACACCATATATTTT. It codes for CASSLYTGLGNTIYF.